The present entry profiles one T cell receptor beta chain with its context. CDR3 length: 14 residues. Germline V CDR1 and CDR2: LNHDA, SQIVND (reference sequence). Unmatched junction bases numbered 8, after V lost 6 bases and J lost 7 bases. This entry comes from a study of blood T cell repertoires in COVID-19. About the study: Samples came from the United States, Italy and Spain, spanning acute and convalescent COVID-19. T cells, B-cell-depleted T cells, or PBMCs provided the cDNA or gDNA that served as material.

Original processing methods: Amplification with reference gene primers provided the estimates of nucleated cell counts. TCRdb's copy holds only in-frame clones and misses some; the assay was immunoSEQ multiplex PCR. D and trimming were read from the DNA, whereas the V and J calls and clone size are those reported in that table. The repertoire has some 120,000 clones, about 85% of them found once; the top ten carry 6.6%. This TCR derives from a man at least 80 years old with active or convalescent COVID-19. What was sequenced was peripheral blood. The chain has TRBV19 and TRBJ1-4; 7 bases match TRBD1. DNA for the CDR3: TGTGCCAGTAGAACACAGGGGTCGGGTGAAAAACTGTTTTTT. It encodes CASRTQGSGEKLFF.